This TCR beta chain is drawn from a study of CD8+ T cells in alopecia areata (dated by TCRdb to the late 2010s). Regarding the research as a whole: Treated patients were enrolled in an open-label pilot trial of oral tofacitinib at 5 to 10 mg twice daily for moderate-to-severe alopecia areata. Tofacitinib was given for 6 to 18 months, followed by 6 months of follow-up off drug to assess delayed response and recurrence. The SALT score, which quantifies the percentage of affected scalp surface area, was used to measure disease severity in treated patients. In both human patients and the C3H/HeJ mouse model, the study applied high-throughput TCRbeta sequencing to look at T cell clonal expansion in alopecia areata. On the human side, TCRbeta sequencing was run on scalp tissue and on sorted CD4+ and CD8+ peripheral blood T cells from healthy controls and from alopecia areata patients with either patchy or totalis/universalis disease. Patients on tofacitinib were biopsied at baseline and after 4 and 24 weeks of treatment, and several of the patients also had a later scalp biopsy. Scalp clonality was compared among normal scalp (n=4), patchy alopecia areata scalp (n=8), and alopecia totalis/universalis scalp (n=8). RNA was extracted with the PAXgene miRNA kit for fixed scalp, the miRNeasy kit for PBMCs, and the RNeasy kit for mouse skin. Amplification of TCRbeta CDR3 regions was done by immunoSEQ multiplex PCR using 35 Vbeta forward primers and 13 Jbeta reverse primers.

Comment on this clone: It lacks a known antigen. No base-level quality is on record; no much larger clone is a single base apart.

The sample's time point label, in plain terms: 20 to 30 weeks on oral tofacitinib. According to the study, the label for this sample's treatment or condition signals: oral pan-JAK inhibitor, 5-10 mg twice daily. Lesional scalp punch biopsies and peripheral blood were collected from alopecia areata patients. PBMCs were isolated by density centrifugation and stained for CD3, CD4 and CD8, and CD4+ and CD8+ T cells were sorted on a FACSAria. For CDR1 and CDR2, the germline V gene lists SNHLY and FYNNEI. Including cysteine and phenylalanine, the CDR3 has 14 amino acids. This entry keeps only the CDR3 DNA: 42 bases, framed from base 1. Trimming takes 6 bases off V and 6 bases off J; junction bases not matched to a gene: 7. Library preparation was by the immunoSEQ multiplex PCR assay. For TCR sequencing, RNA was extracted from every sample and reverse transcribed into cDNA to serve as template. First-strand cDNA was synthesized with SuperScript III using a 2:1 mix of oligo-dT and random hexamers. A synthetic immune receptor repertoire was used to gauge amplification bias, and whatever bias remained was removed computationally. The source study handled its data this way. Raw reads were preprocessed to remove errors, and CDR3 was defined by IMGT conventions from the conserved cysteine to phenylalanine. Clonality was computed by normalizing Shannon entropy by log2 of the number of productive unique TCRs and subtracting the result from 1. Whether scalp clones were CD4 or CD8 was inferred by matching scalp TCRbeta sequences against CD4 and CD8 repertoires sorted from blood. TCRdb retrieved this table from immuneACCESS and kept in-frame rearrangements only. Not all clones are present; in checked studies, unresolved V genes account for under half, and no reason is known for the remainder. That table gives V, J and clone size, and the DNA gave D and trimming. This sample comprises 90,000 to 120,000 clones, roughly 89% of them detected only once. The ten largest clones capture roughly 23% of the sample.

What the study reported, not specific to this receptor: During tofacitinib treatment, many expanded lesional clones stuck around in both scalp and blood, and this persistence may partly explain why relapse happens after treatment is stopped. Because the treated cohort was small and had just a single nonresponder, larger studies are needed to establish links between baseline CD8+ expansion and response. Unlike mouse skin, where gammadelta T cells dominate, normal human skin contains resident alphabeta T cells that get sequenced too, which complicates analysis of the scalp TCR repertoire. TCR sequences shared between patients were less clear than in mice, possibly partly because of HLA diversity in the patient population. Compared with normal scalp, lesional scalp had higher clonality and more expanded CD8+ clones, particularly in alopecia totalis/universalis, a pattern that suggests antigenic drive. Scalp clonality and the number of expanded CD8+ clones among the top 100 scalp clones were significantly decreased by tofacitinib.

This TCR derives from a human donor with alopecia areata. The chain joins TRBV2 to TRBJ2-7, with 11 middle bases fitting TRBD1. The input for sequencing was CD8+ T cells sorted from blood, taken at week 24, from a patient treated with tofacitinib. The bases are TGTGCCAGCAGGAACTTTGGGACAGGGGGCGAGCAGTACTTC. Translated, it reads CASRNFGTGGEQYF.